What follows are 20 T cell receptor beta chains derived from one specimen sequenced in a study of blood T cell repertoires in COVID-19. Only in-frame clones appear in the TCRdb table, and some are missing; sequencing was by immunoSEQ multiplex PCR. This sample yields fewer than 350,000 clones, of which 80% to 90% are seen a single time; approximately 12% belongs to the top ten. Sequencing input: peripheral blood. These receptors were obtained from a woman in her 30s with COVID-19, enrolled during active disease.

This chain uses TRBV5-1 with TRBJ1-3; D unresolved. The CDR3 consists of 15 residues. Trimming pared 0 bases from V and 2 bases from J, leaving 9 bases between. Germline CDR1 and CDR2: SGHRS and YFSETQ. The CDR3 reads CASSLDRVAGNTIYF. The CDR3 DNA is TGCGCCAGCAGCTTGGATCGGGTAGCTGGAAACACCATATATTTT.

V gene TRBV6-6 combines with J gene TRBJ1-2; D unresolved. The germline V gene encodes CDR1 MNHNY and CDR2 SVGAGI (reference sequence). The V gene lost 2 bases and the J gene lost 6 bases, with 10 bases spanning the gap. This CDR3 is 13 amino acids long. The chain's CDR3 is CASSYALLDGYTF. The CDR3 DNA follows: TGTGCCAGCAGTTACGCATTGTTAGATGGCTACACCTTC.

The DNA of the CDR3 is TGTGCCAGCAGTGGGGGTCGGGGACAGGCATCCTACGAGCAGTACTTC. It is translated as CASSGGRGQASYEQYF. The chain couples TRBV27 to TRBJ2-7; 8 bases agree with TRBD1. Germline loops: CDR1 MNHEY, CDR2 SMNVEV (reference sequence). The CDR3 spans 16 residues. V shed 5 bases and J 1 base; nucleotides not matched to a gene: 10.

Here the CDR3 DNA reads TGTGCCAGCATAGGACTGCAGAGGAGGGGCAATGAGCAGTTCTTC. It translates to CASIGLQRRGNEQFF. The rearrangement links TRBV27 to TRBJ2-1, with D tentatively TRBD2 (6 bases). Germline V gene lookup returns CDR1 MNHEY and CDR2 SMNVEV (reference sequence). This CDR3 has 15 amino acids. V was trimmed by 7 bases and J by 6 bases, leaving 19 bases between them.

The V call is TRBV4-2, the J call TRBJ1-6; D remains ambiguous. Germline CDR1 reads LGHNA; CDR2 reads YNFKEQ. Trimming took 0 bases from V and 10 from J, leaving 22 bases between them. CDR3 length: 18 residues. CDR3 bases: TGTGCCAGCAGCCAAGATCGGGAGTTTCCGAGGATAGGATCACCCCTCCACTTT. It codes for CASSQDREFPRIGSPLHF.

The V gene is TRBV2, the J gene TRBJ1-1, with 7 bases fitting TRBD1. The CDR3 has 14 amino acids. Germline CDR1 reads SNHLY; CDR2 reads FYNNEI. The junction had 7 bases not matched to a gene; V was cut back by 6 bases and J by 3 bases. CDR3 protein: CASRLGTAHTEAFF. As DNA, the CDR3 is TGTGCCAGCAGGTTAGGGACAGCACACACTGAAGCTTTCTTT. The full variable domain, in which reference TRBV2 and TRBJ1-1 provide the parts outside the CDR3, is EPEVTQTPSHQVTQMGQEVILRCVPISNHLYFYWYRQILGQKVEFLVSFYNNEISEKSEIFDDQFSVERPDGSNFTLKIRSTKLEDSAMYFCASRLGTAHTEAFFGQGTRLTVV.

The V and J genes are TRBV5-5 and TRBJ2-7; 10 bases are shared with TRBD2. The trim removed 1 base at V and 4 bases at J, leaving 2 bases unmatched. Germline CDR1 reads SGHKS; CDR2 reads YYEKEE (reference sequence). CDR3 length equals 14 residues. In DNA, the CDR3 is TGTGCCAGCAGCTTGACTAGCGGGGAATACGAGCAGTACTTC. Protein: CASSLTSGEYEQYF.

The V and J genes are TRBV19 and TRBJ2-3, with 9 bases that match TRBD2. The CDR3 sequence is 17 residues long. J gave up 0 bases and V 11 bases, and 15 bases lay outside the gene matches. The germline V gene encodes CDR1 LNHDA and CDR2 SQIVND (reference sequence). CDR3 nucleotide sequence: TGTGCCGGTATATCTAGCGGGGAGAGCTCTAGCACAGATACGCAGTATTTT. It translates to CAGISSGESSSTDTQYF. Full variable domain (outside the CDR3, taken from reference TRBV19 and TRBJ2-3): DGGITQSPKYLFRKEGQNVTLSCEQNLNHDAMYWYRQDPGQGLRLIYYSQIVNDFQKGDIAEGYSVSREKKESFPLTVTSAQKNPTAFYLCAGISSGESSSTDTQYFGPGTRLTVL.

This clone came up a few times. V is TRBV3-1 (or the pseudogene TRBV3-2) and J is TRBJ1-6; D possibly corresponds to TRBD1 (6 bases). The CDR3 covers 16 residues. CDR1 and CDR2 from the germline V gene are LGHDT and YNNKEL (reference sequence). The germline V and J ends were trimmed by 4 bases and 7 bases, with 17 bases remaining between them. Written as DNA, the CDR3 is TGTGCCAGCAGCCCTCAGGGGTTTAAGGGAAATTCACCCCTCCACTTT. Translated, it gives CASSPQGFKGNSPLHF.

The rearrangement links TRBV5-4 to TRBJ2-5; no clear D gene. Trimming took off 0 bases at V and 5 bases at J, with 5 bases between the two ends. This CDR3 has 12 amino acids. In germline, CDR1 is SGHNT, CDR2 YYREEE (reference sequence). CDR3 sequence reads: CASSLARETQYF. The CDR3 DNA reads TGTGCCAGCAGCTTGGCCAGGGAGACCCAGTACTTC.

There are a few counts of this clone. The gene calls are TRBV7-8 and TRBJ1-5, with D perhaps TRBD1 (6 bases). Trimming shortened V by 1 base and J by 5 bases, and 21 bases separated the two germline ends. This CDR3 spans 18 amino acids. CDR1 is SGHVS, CDR2 FQNEAQ, per germline. The DNA for the CDR3 is TGTGCCAGCAGCTTAGGGGCAGGGGCCCTCCCGGGCCATCAGCCCCAGCATTTT. Translated, it gives CASSLGAGALPGHQPQHF.

The genes are TRBV3-1 (or the pseudogene TRBV3-2) and TRBJ2-1; 8 bases line up with TRBD1. The ends lost 1 base at V and 6 bases at J; junction bases unmatched: 5. CDR1 is LGHDT, CDR2 YNNKEL, per germline (reference sequence). There are 15 residues in the CDR3. CDR3 amino acids: CASSQAGGAGNEQFF. For the CDR3, the DNA is TGTGCCAGCAGCCAAGCAGGGGGCGCTGGCAATGAGCAGTTCTTC.

A note on this clone: Other DNA sequences in this sample translate to the same CDR3. This chain joins TRBV4-1 and TRBJ2-1, with D perhaps matching TRBD2 (6 bases). V lost 1 base and J lost 3, with 10 bases in between. Looked up from germline, CDR1 is MGHRA and CDR2 is YSYEKL. The CDR3 length is 15 residues. The CDR3 DNA follows: TGCGCCAGCAGCCAAGGGAGGGGAGGCTACAATGAGCAGTTCTTC. It is translated as CASSQGRGGYNEQFF.

This chain links TRBV18 with TRBJ1-2; the D gene is possibly TRBD1 (6 bases). Germline lookup yields CDR1 KGHSH and CDR2 LQKENI. There are 14 residues in the CDR3. The V end lost 4 bases, the J end lost 3 bases, and 12 bases lay between the germline ends. The CDR3 spells CASSLDRTHYGYTF. The CDR3 bases are TGTGCCAGCTCACTCGACAGGACACACTATGGCTACACCTTC.

The rearrangement links TRBV2 to TRBJ2-1; weak D call: TRBD1 (8 bases). CDR1 and CDR2 (germline): SNHLY, FYNNEI. The CDR3 covers 16 residues. Trimming took off 5 bases at V and 9 bases at J, with 23 bases between the two ends. As DNA, the CDR3 is TGTGCCAGCAGTTCACCGGGACAGGCTGGGGAGGGTGAGCAGTTCTTC. This sequence encodes CASSSPGQAGEGEQFF.

The chain links TRBV7-9 to TRBJ2-3; D perhaps matches TRBD1 (5 bases). Trimming shortened V by 5 bases and J by 0 bases, and 21 bases separated the two germline ends. The CDR3 totals 18 residues. Germline loops: CDR1 SEHNR, CDR2 FQNEAQ (reference sequence). The CDR3 DNA reads TGTGCCAGCAGCCCCCGTGGGTCGACAGACCTAAGCACAGATACGCAGTATTTT. Its protein product is CASSPRGSTDLSTDTQYF.

The rearrangement uses TRBV6-1 and TRBJ1-1; weak D call: TRBD1 (6 bases). The CDR3 loop spans 15 amino acids. The V end was cut by 2 bases, the J end by 1 base, with 11 bases between. Germline V gene sequence: CDR1 MNHNS, CDR2 SASEGT. The CDR3 region is CASSEWGGRNTEAFF. CDR3 in DNA: TGTGCCAGCAGTGAATGGGGGGGGCGGAACACTGAAGCTTTCTTT.

The rearrangement links TRBV6-5 to TRBJ2-1; TRBD2 aligns across 9 bases. Germline CDR1 and CDR2: MNHEY and SVGAGI. The V and J ends lost 5 bases and 9 bases, in that order; junction bases with no gene match: 8. The CDR3 runs 14 residues. CDR3 region: CASSTTYSGGEQFF. For the CDR3, the DNA is TGTGCCAGCAGTACAACCTATAGCGGGGGTGAGCAGTTCTTC.

The chain uses TRBV30 and TRBJ1-4, with D perhaps TRBD1 (6 bases). The germline gives CDR1 GTSNPN, CDR2 SVGIG (reference sequence). CDR3 length equals 14 residues. Trimming took 1 base from V and 1 from J, leaving 7 bases between them. The CDR3 nucleotides read TGTGCCTGGAGTGCAGGGGTAACTAATGAAAAACTGTTTTTT. Its protein product is CAWSAGVTNEKLFF.

V is TRBV5-1 and J is TRBJ1-2, with 8 nucleotides matching TRBD1. V shed 4 bases and J 0 bases; nucleotides not matched to a gene: 5. The CDR3 has 15 amino acids. CDR1 and CDR2 (germline): SGHRS, YFSETQ. The CDR3 nucleotides read TGCGCCAGCAGCGGGACAGGAGTAGCTAACTATGGCTACACCTTC. It translates to CASSGTGVANYGYTF.